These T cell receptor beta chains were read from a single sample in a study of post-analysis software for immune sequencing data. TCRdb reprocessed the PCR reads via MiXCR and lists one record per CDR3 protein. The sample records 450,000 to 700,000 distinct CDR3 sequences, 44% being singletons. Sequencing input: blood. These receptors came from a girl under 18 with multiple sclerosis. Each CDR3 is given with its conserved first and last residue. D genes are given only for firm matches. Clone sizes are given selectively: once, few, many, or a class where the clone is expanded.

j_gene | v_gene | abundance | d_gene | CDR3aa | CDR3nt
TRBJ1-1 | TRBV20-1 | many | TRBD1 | CSADRVNTEAFF | TGCAGTGCTGACAGGGTGAACACTGAAGCTTTCTTT
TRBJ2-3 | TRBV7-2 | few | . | CASSPPRAGSTDTQYF | TGTGCCAGCAGCCCCCCTCGGGCGGGTAGCACAGATACGCAGTATTTT
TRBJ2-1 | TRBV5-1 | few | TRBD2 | CASSHLSGRVYNEQFF | TGCGCCAGCAGCCACCTTAGCGGGAGGGTATACAATGAGCAGTTCTTC
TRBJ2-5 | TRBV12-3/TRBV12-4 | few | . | CASREGSETQYF | TGTGCCAGCAGGGAGGGCAGCGAGACCCAGTACTTC
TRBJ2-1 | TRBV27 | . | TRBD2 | CASTLTSASSYNEQFF | TGTGCCAGCACCCTTACTAGCGCAAGCTCCTACAATGAGCAGTTCTTC
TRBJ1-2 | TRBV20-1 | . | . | CSARDRSGRKGSLENYGYTF | TGCAGTGCTAGAGATCGATCGGGCAGAAAAGGCAGCCTCGAAAACTATGGCTACACCTTC
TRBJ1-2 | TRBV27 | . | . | CASSFDGRAGTNYGYTF | TGTGCCAGCAGTTTCGACGGGCGCGCAGGCACTAACTATGGCTACACCTTC
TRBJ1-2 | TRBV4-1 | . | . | CASSPLVEGRGGYTF | TGCGCCAGCAGCCCCCTGGTTGAGGGGCGAGGCGGCTACACCTTC
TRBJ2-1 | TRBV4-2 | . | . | CASSQESGSYNEQFF | TGTGCCAGCAGCCAAGAAAGCGGCTCCTACAATGAGCAGTTCTTC
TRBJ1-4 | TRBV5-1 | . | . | CASSWGRGANEKLFF | TGCGCCAGCAGCTGGGGTCGGGGTGCTAATGAAAAACTGTTTTTT
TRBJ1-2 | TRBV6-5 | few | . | CASSYGLLPYGYTF | TGTGCCAGCAGTTACGGACTTCTACCCTATGGCTACACCTTC
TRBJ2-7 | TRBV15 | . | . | CATSRAGSGYEQYF | TGTGCCACCAGCAGAGCGGGGTCGGGGTACGAGCAGTACTTC
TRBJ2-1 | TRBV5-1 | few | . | CASREGGGSYNEQFF | TGCGCCAGCAGGGAGGGGGGCGGCTCCTACAATGAGCAGTTCTTC
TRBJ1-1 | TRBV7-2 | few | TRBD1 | CASSSDRGYEAFF | TGTGCCAGCAGCTCGGACAGGGGATATGAAGCTTTCTTT
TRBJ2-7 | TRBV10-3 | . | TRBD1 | CAISVGTGGVYEQYF | TGTGCCATCAGTGTCGGGACAGGGGGCGTCTACGAGCAGTACTTC
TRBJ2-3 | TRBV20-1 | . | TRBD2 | CSARDPRTSGKLTDTQYF | TGCAGTGCTAGAGATCCAAGGACTAGCGGGAAATTGACAGATACGCAGTATTTT
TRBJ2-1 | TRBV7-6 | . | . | CASSPEVGGYNEQFF | TGTGCCAGCAGCCCAGAGGTCGGAGGGTACAATGAGCAGTTCTTC
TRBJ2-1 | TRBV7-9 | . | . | CASSLALGDNEQFF | TGTGCCAGCAGCTTAGCGCTGGGGGACAATGAGCAGTTCTTC
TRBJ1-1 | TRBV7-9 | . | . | CASQGRENTEAFF | TGTGCCAGTCAGGGCAGGGAGAACACTGAAGCTTTCTTT
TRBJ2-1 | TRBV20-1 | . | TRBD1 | CSAQTGTSSYNEQFF | TGCAGTGCTCAGACAGGGACCTCCTCCTACAATGAGCAGTTCTTC
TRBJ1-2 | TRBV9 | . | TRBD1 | CASADRRGTANYGYTF | TGTGCCAGCGCGGACCGGAGGGGGACAGCCAACTATGGCTACACCTTC
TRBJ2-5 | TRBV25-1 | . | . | CASSGPQGTQYF | TGTGCCAGCAGTGGCCCCCAAGGGACCCAGTACTTC
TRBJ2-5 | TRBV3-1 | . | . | CASSRGGETQYF | TGTGCCAGCAGCCGTGGGGGAGAGACCCAGTACTTC
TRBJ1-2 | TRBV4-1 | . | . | CASSQDDRLINYGYTF | TGCGCCAGCAGCCAAGATGACAGGTTAATAAACTATGGCTACACCTTC
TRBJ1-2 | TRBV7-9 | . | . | CASSLRTNYGYTF | TGTGCCAGCAGCTTGCGGACAAACTATGGCTACACCTTC
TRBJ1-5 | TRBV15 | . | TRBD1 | CATKTGDQPQHF | TGTGCCACCAAAACAGGGGATCAGCCCCAGCATTTT
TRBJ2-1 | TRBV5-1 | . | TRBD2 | CASSTRLAGAGNEQFF | TGCGCCAGCAGCACTCGACTAGCGGGGGCGGGCAATGAGCAGTTCTTC
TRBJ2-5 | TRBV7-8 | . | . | CASSLTTGSQETQYF | TGTGCCAGCAGCTTAACGACAGGCTCCCAAGAGACCCAGTACTTC
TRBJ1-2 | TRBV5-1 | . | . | CASSLASNYGYTF | TGCGCCAGCAGCTTGGCGTCCAACTATGGCTACACCTTC
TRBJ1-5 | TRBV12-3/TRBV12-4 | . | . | CASSLGGQGNQPQHF | TGTGCCAGCAGTTTAGGGGGACAAGGCAATCAGCCCCAGCATTTT
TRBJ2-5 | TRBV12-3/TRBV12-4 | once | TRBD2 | CASSLTVAGAPTQYF | TGTGCCAGCAGTTTGACGGTAGCGGGGGCACCGACCCAGTACTTC
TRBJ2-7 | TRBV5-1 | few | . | CASSFLRRGSSYEQYF | TGCGCCAGCAGCTTCTTGAGACGGGGGAGCTCCTACGAGCAGTACTTC
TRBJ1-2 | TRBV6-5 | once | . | CASSPAGRERDGYTF | TGTGCCAGCAGTCCTGCGGGCCGTGAACGTGATGGCTACACCTTC
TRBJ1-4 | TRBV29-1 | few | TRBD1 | CSAWTGGASVGEELFF | TGCAGCGCCTGGACAGGGGGCGCCTCGGTTGGTGAAGAACTGTTTTTT
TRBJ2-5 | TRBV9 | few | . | CASSVAAQETQYF | TGTGCCAGCAGCGTAGCGGCACAAGAGACCCAGTACTTC
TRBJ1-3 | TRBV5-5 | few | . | CASRQVSGNTIYF | TGTGCCAGCAGACAGGTCTCTGGAAACACCATATATTTT
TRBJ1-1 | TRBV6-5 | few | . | CASSYKENTEAFF | TGTGCCAGCAGTTACAAAGAGAACACTGAAGCTTTCTTT
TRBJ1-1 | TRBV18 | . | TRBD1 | CASSSRDRGRGAEAFF | TGTGCCAGCTCATCGAGGGACAGGGGGCGCGGCGCTGAAGCTTTCTTT
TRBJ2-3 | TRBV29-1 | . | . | CSVNGRAVSDTQYF | TGCAGCGTTAACGGACGGGCGGTCTCAGATACGCAGTATTTT
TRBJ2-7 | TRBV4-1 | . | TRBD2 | CASSQDIASGGSSYEQYF | TGCGCCAGCAGCCAAGATATAGCTAGCGGGGGGAGCTCCTACGAGCAGTACTTC
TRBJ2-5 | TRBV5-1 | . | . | CASSLEVGKGETQYF | TGCGCCAGCAGCTTGGAGGTTGGGAAGGGAGAGACCCAGTACTTC
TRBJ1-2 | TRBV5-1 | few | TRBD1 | CASSQGGTGANYGYTF | TGCGCCAGCAGCCAAGGCGGGACAGGGGCCAACTATGGCTACACCTTC